A selection of T cell receptor beta chains follows, all from one sample in a study of cytomegalovirus exposure and HLA in healthy donors. This table comes from immunoSEQ multiplex PCR, and its TCRdb copy is limited to in-frame clones, with some not included. The sample includes around 150,000 clones, less than 90% seen only once; the top ten take 4.5% to 7%. Sequenced material: PBMCs. The receptors originated from a young woman in good health and CMV-seronegative. CDR3s include the opening cysteine and the closing phenylalanine or tryptophan. A D gene is named only where the DNA matches it firmly. Where a row states a size, it is once, few, many or the class of an expanded clone; other rows omit it.

>TRBV6-4|NA|once
CASSEGSNQPQHF
>TRBV5-6|TRBD2|NA
CASSLRGGETQYF
>TRBV7-9|NA|NA
CASSLAKKTEAFF
>TRBV12-5|NA|NA
CASGFMGSYNEQFF
>TRBV7-2|TRBD1|NA
CASSLRTGRIAGANVLTF
>TRBV25-1|NA|NA
CASSDPDRNYGYTF
>TRBV18|TRBD2|NA
CASSPFSGAYEQYF
>TRBV28|NA|NA
CASSLLGRQAYEQYF
>TRBV7-2|NA|NA
CASSLAAGDTEAFF
>TRBV7-2|TRBD1|NA
CASRRDRGTTDTQYF
>TRBV27|TRBD1|NA
CASSSGGRGYTF
>TRBV7-2|NA|NA
CASTQTELEAFF
>TRBV21-1|NA|NA
CASSNRTRYGYTF
>TRBV7-8|TRBD1|NA
CASSRSGGAGETQYF
>TRBV5-1|NA|NA
CASSFRGIATNEKLFF
>TRBV27|NA|NA
CASSSRLYRGGYTF
>TRBV7-2|TRBD1|NA
CASSLMPGQGEAGGYTF
>TRBV9|TRBD1|NA
CASSVKAGTGGLASGYQETQYF
>TRBV15|TRBD1|NA
CATSSLSGQGEDGYTF
>TRBV5-1|NA|NA
CASSWTSFGYEQFF
>TRBV29-1|NA|NA
CSVEDGGHSPGYTF
>TRBV7-6|NA|NA
CASSLVGGDSYNEQFF
>TRBV9|TRBD1|NA
CASSPTGGSGANVLTF
>TRBV2|NA|NA
CASSDPAGWRGNTIYF
>TRBV19|NA|NA
CASSSQGRTGGYTF
>TRBV28|NA|once
CASSKLDRYGEQFF
>TRBV5-1|TRBD1|NA
CASSLEDRGFVNTEAFF
>TRBV7-8|NA|NA
CASSLEAGEANYGYTF
>TRBV13|NA|NA
CASSLTLGDADNEQFF
>TRBV19|NA|NA
CASSLRDPGTEAFF
>TRBV27|TRBD2|NA
CASSLIGGSPYNEQFF
>TRBV29-1|NA|NA
CSVEPAATNTEAFF